The rows below give T cell receptor beta chains drawn from one sample of a study of T cell responses to AZD1222 COVID-19 vaccine. Sequencing was performed with immunoSEQ multiplex PCR; in TCRdb, only in-frame clones are kept and a portion is missing. This table holds roughly 100,000 clones, roughly 91% found once. The sequenced sample was peripheral blood, obtained on day 0 of AZD1222 vaccination. The receptors derive from an adult in good health. Each CDR3 is given with its conserved first and last residue. The D gene is left open where the match is weak. Rows give clone size only sometimes, using once, few, many, or a class for an expanded clone.

DNA: TGTGCCAGCAGCGCCCAGTTATTAAGCGGACCCTCCTACAATGAGCAGTTCTTC
CDR3: CASSAQLLSGPSYNEQFF
D: NA
length: 18
size: NA
J: TRBJ2-1
V: TRBV4-2

DNA: TGTGCCACGGCCCCACCTCCCGCAGGGGGCACCGGGGAGCTGTTTTTT
CDR3: CATAPPPAGGTGELFF
D: TRBD1
length: 16
size: once
J: TRBJ2-2
V: TRBV15

DNA: TGTGCCAGCAGTGACCCGGGAGGGAATCAGCCCCAGCATTTT
CDR3: CASSDPGGNQPQHF
D: NA
length: 14
size: NA
J: TRBJ1-5
V: TRBV6-1

DNA: TGTGCCAGCAACTTATCTGGAAACACCATATATTTT
CDR3: CASNLSGNTIYF
D: NA
length: 12
size: NA
J: TRBJ1-3
V: TRBV6-5

DNA: TGTGCCAGCAGCCACTTCACGTGGGGGAACACCGGGGAGCTGTTTTTT
CDR3: CASSHFTWGNTGELFF
D: NA
length: 16
size: NA
J: TRBJ2-2
V: TRBV7-2

DNA: TGTGCCAGCAGCCAAGCGCATAGCTCCTACAATGAGCAGTTCTTC
CDR3: CASSQAHSSYNEQFF
D: NA
length: 15
size: NA
J: TRBJ2-1
V: TRBV3-1/TRBV3-2

DNA: TGCGCCAGCAGCCCCGAGGGCGCCAGCTCCTACGAGCAGTACTTC
CDR3: CASSPEGASSYEQYF
D: NA
length: 15
size: NA
J: TRBJ2-7
V: TRBV5-1

DNA: TGTGCCAGCAGTACAGGGAGCTCCTACGAGCAGTACTTC
CDR3: CASSTGSSYEQYF
D: NA
length: 13
size: NA
J: TRBJ2-7
V: TRBV28

DNA: TGCGCCAGCAGCCAGGGCGGACGAGGGGACCGACCCCACGAGCAGTACTTC
CDR3: CASSQGGRGDRPHEQYF
D: NA
length: 17
size: NA
J: TRBJ2-7
V: TRBV4-3

DNA: TGTGCCAGTAACCTTGACAGGGCAAACTATGGCTACACCTTC
CDR3: CASNLDRANYGYTF
D: TRBD1
length: 14
size: NA
J: TRBJ1-2
V: TRBV19

DNA: TGTGCCAGCAGTTTCAACCAGGGGCTGAGCTACACCTTC
CDR3: CASSFNQGLSYTF
D: NA
length: 13
size: NA
J: TRBJ1-2
V: TRBV28

DNA: TGTGCCAGCAGCTTCAGTGGCGCAGATACGCAGTATTTT
CDR3: CASSFSGADTQYF
D: NA
length: 13
size: NA
J: TRBJ2-3
V: TRBV11-2

DNA: TGTGCCAGCAGCGTAGAGGACAGGTACAGCCACACCGGGGAGCTGTTTTTT
CDR3: CASSVEDRYSHTGELFF
D: TRBD1
length: 17
size: NA
J: TRBJ2-2
V: TRBV9

DNA: TGTGCCAGCTCACCCGGGACGGCGAGCTCTGGAAACACCATATATTTT
CDR3: CASSPGTASSGNTIYF
D: NA
length: 16
size: NA
J: TRBJ1-3
V: TRBV18

DNA: TGTGCCAGCTCACCACCGAAGACAGGGTTTCCCTACGAGCAGTACTTC
CDR3: CASSPPKTGFPYEQYF
D: TRBD1
length: 16
size: NA
J: TRBJ2-7
V: TRBV18

DNA: TGTGCCAGCAGCGGACGATCCGTGGTGTTGAGCAATCAGCCCCAGCATTTT
CDR3: CASSGRSVVLSNQPQHF
D: NA
length: 17
size: NA
J: TRBJ1-5
V: TRBV6-2/TRBV6-3

DNA: TGTGCCAGCAGCTTGGGGCCGACACCCTACGAGCAGTACTTC
CDR3: CASSLGPTPYEQYF
D: NA
length: 14
size: NA
J: TRBJ2-7
V: TRBV5-4

DNA: TGTGCCAGCAGTAGGCGGGAGAGGGATACGCAGTATTTT
CDR3: CASSRRERDTQYF
D: TRBD2
length: 13
size: NA
J: TRBJ2-3
V: TRBV6-5

DNA: TGTGCCAGCAGCTCTGGGGCCAACGTCCTGACTTTC
CDR3: CASSSGANVLTF
D: NA
length: 12
size: NA
J: TRBJ2-6
V: TRBV5-6

DNA: TGTGCCAGCAGTTTAGGATCTGGGGGGTCACCCCTCCACTTT
CDR3: CASSLGSGGSPLHF
D: NA
length: 14
size: NA
J: TRBJ1-6
V: TRBV28

DNA: TGTGCCAGCAGCATCGGACGGATTTACGAGCAGTACTTC
CDR3: CASSIGRIYEQYF
D: NA
length: 13
size: NA
J: TRBJ2-7
V: TRBV7-2

DNA: TGTGCCAGTAGTATATCGACAAGAAATCAGCCCCAGCATTTT
CDR3: CASSISTRNQPQHF
D: NA
length: 14
size: once
J: TRBJ1-5
V: TRBV19

DNA: TGTGCCACCAGCCCACCCGGCACGATGTATACGCAGTATTTT
CDR3: CATSPPGTMYTQYF
D: NA
length: 14
size: once
J: TRBJ2-3
V: TRBV15

DNA: TGTGCCATCAGTTCGACAGGGAACTATGGCTACACCTTC
CDR3: CAISSTGNYGYTF
D: TRBD1
length: 13
size: NA
J: TRBJ1-2
V: TRBV10-3

DNA: TGTGCCAGCAGTTTAGAAGGGTCTACGCAGTATTTT
CDR3: CASSLEGSTQYF
D: NA
length: 12
size: NA
J: TRBJ2-3
V: TRBV12-3/TRBV12-4

DNA: TGTGCCGCCCTTTTGCGGGGAAACACTGAAGCTTTCTTT
CDR3: CAALLRGNTEAFF
D: NA
length: 13
size: few
J: TRBJ1-1
V: TRBV6-5

DNA: TGTGCCAGCAGCTTAGATCGGCGGGGCGGATTCTTT
CDR3: CASSLDRRGGFF
D: NA
length: 12
size: NA
J: TRBJ1-1
V: TRBV11-2

DNA: TGTGCCAGCAGCTCCGGGGGCGGACAGGGTTCCTATAATTCACCCCTCCACTTT
CDR3: CASSSGGGQGSYNSPLHF
D: TRBD1
length: 18
size: NA
J: TRBJ1-6
V: TRBV7-9

DNA: TGTGCCAGCAGTTTCCAGGGGTCCACTGAAGCTTTCTTT
CDR3: CASSFQGSTEAFF
D: NA
length: 13
size: once
J: TRBJ1-1
V: TRBV27

DNA: TGCGCCAGCAGCTGGGGCTCTGCGGGAGGGCCCACAGATACGCAGTATTTT
CDR3: CASSWGSAGGPTDTQYF
D: TRBD2
length: 17
size: NA
J: TRBJ2-3
V: TRBV5-1

DNA: TGTGCCAGCAGCCTCCAGTCTAGCGGAGTCTACAATGAGCAGTTCTTC
CDR3: CASSLQSSGVYNEQFF
D: TRBD2
length: 16
size: NA
J: TRBJ2-1
V: TRBV7-6

DNA: TGTGCCAGCAGTTACTCGGCAGGGGAAGGGAGCACTGAAGCTTTCTTT
CDR3: CASSYSAGEGSTEAFF
D: NA
length: 16
size: once
J: TRBJ1-1
V: TRBV6-5

DNA: TGTGCCAGCAGTTTGATCCGCGGGGGCAAAGCGGGAGGGGTATCGAACACCGGGGAGCTGTTTTTT
CDR3: CASSLIRGGKAGGVSNTGELFF
D: TRBD2
length: 22
size: NA
J: TRBJ2-2
V: TRBV27

DNA: TGTGCCTGGGGACAGGGGTATACATATGGCTACACCTTC
CDR3: CAWGQGYTYGYTF
D: TRBD1
length: 13
size: NA
J: TRBJ1-2
V: TRBV30

DNA: TGTGCCAGCAGAGCGGGAGTAGGGACCGGGGAGCTGTTTTTT
CDR3: CASRAGVGTGELFF
D: TRBD2
length: 14
size: NA
J: TRBJ2-2
V: TRBV6-4

DNA: TGTGCCAGCAGCTTATGGGCTACCTCCATCTCTGGAAACACCATATATTTT
CDR3: CASSLWATSISGNTIYF
D: NA
length: 17
size: NA
J: TRBJ1-3
V: TRBV7-9

DNA: TGCAGCGTTGAACCCCTAGCGGGTGTTACGGGCAATGAGCAGTTCTTC
CDR3: CSVEPLAGVTGNEQFF
D: TRBD2
length: 16
size: NA
J: TRBJ2-1
V: TRBV29-1

DNA: TGCGCCAGCAGCTTGGTCCTGGGCTACGAGCAGTACTTC
CDR3: CASSLVLGYEQYF
D: NA
length: 13
size: NA
J: TRBJ2-7
V: TRBV5-1

DNA: TGTGCCAGCAGTCCCCATGGGGGGGGCGAGGGCACTGAAGCTTTCTTT
CDR3: CASSPHGGGEGTEAFF
D: NA
length: 16
size: NA
J: TRBJ1-1
V: TRBV28

DNA: TGTGCCAGCAGCTCCGTATTTCCGAACACTGAAGCTTTCTTT
CDR3: CASSSVFPNTEAFF
D: NA
length: 14
size: NA
J: TRBJ1-1
V: TRBV7-9

DNA: TGTGCCAGCAGCTTCACCGGGACTCCCGGCGCCACCGGGGAGCTGTTTTTT
CDR3: CASSFTGTPGATGELFF
D: NA
length: 17
size: NA
J: TRBJ2-2
V: TRBV5-5

DNA: TGTGCCAGCAGCTTAGGAAGCGGATTTAACTATGGCTACACCTTC
CDR3: CASSLGSGFNYGYTF
D: NA
length: 15
size: NA
J: TRBJ1-2
V: TRBV7-6

DNA: TGTGCCAGTCGAGGGTTGCCGCAGTATTTT
CDR3: CASRGLPQYF
D: NA
length: 10
size: NA
J: TRBJ2-3
V: TRBV9

DNA: TGTGCCAGCTGGAGCAACAGGGGTCGGTATGGCTACACCTTC
CDR3: CASWSNRGRYGYTF
D: TRBD1
length: 14
size: NA
J: TRBJ1-2
V: TRBV9

DNA: TGTGCCAGCAGCCAAGGGCAGGGGGCCACTGAAGCTTTCTTT
CDR3: CASSQGQGATEAFF
D: TRBD1
length: 14
size: NA
J: TRBJ1-1
V: TRBV3-1/TRBV3-2

DNA: TGTGCCAGCAGTTTCCGCCGGTCCCTCGACTTC
CDR3: CASSFRRSLDF
D: NA
length: 11
size: NA
J: TRBJ2-7
V: TRBV28

DNA: TGTGCCCTGAGCATTGGGAGTAATGAAAAACTGTTTTTT
CDR3: CALSIGSNEKLFF
D: NA
length: 13
size: NA
J: TRBJ1-4
V: TRBV30

DNA: TGTGCCAGCAGCCGGCCGGATAGCAATCAGCCCCAGCATTTT
CDR3: CASSRPDSNQPQHF
D: NA
length: 14
size: NA
J: TRBJ1-5
V: TRBV28

DNA: TGTGCCAGCAGCCAAGGACGGAACCGTGGAAACACCATATATTTT
CDR3: CASSQGRNRGNTIYF
D: NA
length: 15
size: NA
J: TRBJ1-3
V: TRBV14

DNA: TGTGCCAAAATTAACAGGGGAAAAGTTACCAATCAGCCCCAGCATTTT
CDR3: CAKINRGKVTNQPQHF
D: TRBD1
length: 16
size: NA
J: TRBJ1-5
V: TRBV19

DNA: TGTGCCAGCAGCCAGAGTAAGGTAAATGAGCAGTTCTTC
CDR3: CASSQSKVNEQFF
D: NA
length: 13
size: few
J: TRBJ2-1
V: TRBV5-4

DNA: TGTGCCAGCGGAGAGGCCCGGGGAAATCAGCCCCAGCATTTT
CDR3: CASGEARGNQPQHF
D: NA
length: 14
size: NA
J: TRBJ1-5
V: TRBV2

DNA: TGTGCCAGCAGCTTAGTAGGGGACAGGGCTAACGAGCAGTACTTC
CDR3: CASSLVGDRANEQYF
D: TRBD1
length: 15
size: NA
J: TRBJ2-7
V: TRBV7-2

DNA: TGTGCCAGCAGCTTGACGGCGTTAACAGATACGCAGTATTTT
CDR3: CASSLTALTDTQYF
D: NA
length: 14
size: NA
J: TRBJ2-3
V: TRBV7-2

DNA: TGTGCCAGTAGGAGGGGGGGAGGGTACACTGAAGCTTTCTTT
CDR3: CASRRGGGYTEAFF
D: NA
length: 14
size: NA
J: TRBJ1-1
V: TRBV19

DNA: TGTGCCAGCAGCGTAGAACCGCACTCTGGGGCCAACGTCCTGACTTTC
CDR3: CASSVEPHSGANVLTF
D: NA
length: 16
size: NA
J: TRBJ2-6
V: TRBV9

DNA: TGCAGTGCTGACTCTCAAGAGACCCAGTACTTC
CDR3: CSADSQETQYF
D: NA
length: 11
size: NA
J: TRBJ2-5
V: TRBV20-1

DNA: TGCAGCGTTGAAGGGCGACAGGGGCAGGGCACTGAAGCTTTCTTT
CDR3: CSVEGRQGQGTEAFF
D: TRBD1
length: 15
size: NA
J: TRBJ1-1
V: TRBV29-1

DNA: TGTGCCAGCGGGGGGGAAGCGGGAAACTACAATGAGCAGTTCTTC
CDR3: CASGGEAGNYNEQFF
D: TRBD2
length: 15
size: NA
J: TRBJ2-1
V: TRBV2

DNA: TGTGCCAGCAGCCGCCACGGGACACGGGGATCCCACACTGAAGCTTTCTTT
CDR3: CASSRHGTRGSHTEAFF
D: NA
length: 17
size: NA
J: TRBJ1-1
V: TRBV5-4